The 6 T cell receptor beta chains presented below share a single source sample, sequenced in a study of T cell changes during pregnancy in multiple sclerosis. Sequencing was performed with immunoSEQ multiplex PCR; in TCRdb, only in-frame clones are kept and a portion is missing. The repertoire holds about 76,000 clones, around 94% seen once, with 0.58% in the top ten. The sample was peripheral blood, taken in the third trimester of pregnancy. Source of these receptors: a female donor with multiple sclerosis, enrolled in a pregnancy study.

The chain couples TRBV6-5 to TRBJ1-5; D gene unclear. The CDR3 totals 13 residues. V was pared by 2 bases and J by 6 bases, with 8 bases between. From germline, CDR1 is MNHEY and CDR2 SVGAGI. CDR3: CASSYGRTQPQHF. CDR3 coding DNA: TGTGCCAGCAGTTACGGGAGGACTCAGCCCCAGCATTTT.

The genes are TRBV10-3 and TRBJ1-6, with D tentatively TRBD1 (6 bases). This CDR3 is built from 14 residues. V lost 2 bases, J lost 5 bases, and 7 bases lay in between. CDR1 is ENHRY, CDR2 SYGVKD, per germline. The CDR3 coding sequence is TGTGCCATCAGTGAGCAGGGGAATAATTCACCCCTCCACTTT. Translated, it gives CAISEQGNNSPLHF.

The rearrangement uses TRBV7-3 and TRBJ2-7; TRBD2 agrees at 8 bases. Germline CDR1 and CDR2: SGHTA and FQGTGA. The CDR3 totals 15 residues. V dropped 3 bases and J dropped 0; count of bases not matched to a gene: 4. CDR3 loop: CASSFRGGSSYEQYF. Written as DNA, the CDR3 is TGTGCCAGCAGCTTCCGCGGGGGGAGCTCCTACGAGCAGTACTTC.

V is TRBV7-6 and J is TRBJ2-7; perhaps TRBD1 as D (6 bases). The V end lost 6 bases, the J end lost 1 base, and 7 bases lay between the germline ends. Per the germline V gene, CDR1 is SGHVS and CDR2 is FNYEAQ. CDR3 length: 12 residues. The CDR3 DNA sequence: TGTGCCAGCAGAGGACAGTCCTACGAGCAGTACTTC. Translating it yields CASRGQSYEQYF.

V is TRBV30 and J is TRBJ2-3; D possibly corresponds to TRBD2 (5 bases). With 3 bases removed from V and 4 bases from J, the gap between germline ends came to 14 bases. Germline V gives CDR1 GTSNPN, CDR2 SVGIG (reference sequence). CDR3 length: 14 amino acids. CDR3 region: CAWSRTLASDTQYF. DNA of the CDR3: TGTGCCTGGAGCAGAACCCTAGCATCAGATACGCAGTATTTT.

V and J are TRBV7-3 and TRBJ2-2; 10 bases match TRBD2. The CDR3 sequence is 16 residues long. Looked up from germline, CDR1 is SGHTA and CDR2 is FQGTGA. The ends lost 4 bases at V and 6 bases at J; junction bases unmatched: 8. This CDR3 reads CASSSKAGGQSGELFF. CDR3 coding DNA: TGTGCCAGCAGCTCGAAAGCGGGGGGGCAATCCGGGGAGCTGTTTTTT.